These 6 T cell receptor beta chains were all obtained from the same sample, sequenced in a study of cytomegalovirus exposure and HLA in healthy donors. Primers for the PCR totalled 60 Vbeta and 13 Jbeta. Profiling relied on immunoSEQ multiplex PCR, and the TCRdb table lists in-frame clones only, not all of them. The sample shows about 160,000 clones, 86% of them seen only once. The sequenced sample was PBMCs. The receptor set was obtained from a woman aged 18-29 years in good health and CMV-seronegative.

The chain uses TRBV7-9 and TRBJ1-4; TRBD1 matches at 7 bases. Trimming took 2 bases from V and 3 from J; bases not matched to a gene: 6. The CDR3 extends over 16 amino acids. CDR1 is SEHNR, CDR2 FQNEAQ, per germline (reference sequence). The CDR3 loop reads CASSLSTGLANEKLFF. In DNA, the CDR3 is TGTGCCAGCAGCTTATCGACAGGGTTAGCTAATGAAAAACTGTTTTTT.

The rearrangement uses TRBV11-2 and TRBJ2-2; TRBD1 agrees at 7 bases. CDR1 SGHAT and CDR2 FQNNGV come from the germline V gene. V shed 4 bases and J 4 bases; nucleotides not matched to a gene: 6. This CDR3 spans 15 amino acids. The CDR3 here is CASSWPTGTTGELFF. CDR3 in DNA: TGTGCCAGCAGCTGGCCGACAGGGACCACCGGGGAGCTGTTTTTT.

The chain has TRBV11-2 and TRBJ2-7; D unclear. The CDR3 is made up of 11 amino acids. Per the germline V gene, CDR1 is SGHAT and CDR2 is FQNNGV. Trimming took 5 bases from V and 3 from J, leaving 5 bases between them. CDR3 nucleotide sequence: TGTGCCAGCAGCGTCCTCTACGAGCAGTACTTC. This encodes CASSVLYEQYF.

V gene TRBV28 combines with J gene TRBJ2-5; D might be TRBD2 (6 bases). The CDR3 runs 13 residues. Germline V gene lookup returns CDR1 MDHEN and CDR2 SYDVKM. V was trimmed by 5 bases and J by 5 bases, leaving 12 bases between them. The DNA for the CDR3 is TGTGCCAGCAGTGGAGGGGCCACCGAGACCCAGTACTTC. Translation gives CASSGGATETQYF.

The rearrangement joins TRBV5-1 to TRBJ2-5; TRBD2 aligns across 12 bases. The ends lost 3 bases at V and 0 bases at J; junction bases unmatched: 6. In germline, CDR1 is SGHRS, CDR2 YFSETQ. The CDR3 extends over 17 amino acids. In DNA, the CDR3 is TGCGCCAGCAGCTCGACTAGCGGGGGACTGTACCAAGAGACCCAGTACTTC. Protein sequence: CASSSTSGGLYQETQYF.

This clone was seen a single time. The chain is built from TRBV19 and TRBJ2-1, with TRBD2 matching 9 bases. V shed 5 bases and J 0 bases; nucleotides not matched to a gene: 2. The CDR3 consists of 15 residues. Germline lookup yields CDR1 LNHDA and CDR2 SQIVND (reference sequence). In nucleotides, the CDR3 is TGTGCCAGTAGTGTTAGCGGGAGCTCCTACAATGAGCAGTTCTTC. Translated, it gives CASSVSGSSYNEQFF.